This T cell receptor (beta chain) was obtained from a study of T cells in Graves' hyperthyroidism and ophthalmopathy. This CDR3 has 12 residues. V shed 5 bases and J shed 8 bases, with 9 bases lying between them. Looked up from germline, CDR1 is ENHRY and CDR2 is SYGVKD. Amplification of TCR beta CDR3 regions used RNA as the template. Using the HTBI primer set, a first-round RT-PCR was run on the TCR CDR3. One entry per CDR3 protein, called by TCRdb with MiXCR from the multiplex PCR reads. The repertoire has some 800,000 distinct CDR3 sequences, over 35% of them found once; the top ten carry 8.9%. There are many counts of this clonotype. It was uncontrolled infection, other autoimmune disease, pregnancy or lactation that excluded patients.

This clonotype was sampled from a man between 18 and 29 years old with Graves' hyperthyroidism. The rearrangement uses TRBV10-3 and TRBJ1-4; D is unresolved. The material sequenced was blood. CDR3 region: CAISRPGEKLFF. The CDR3 DNA reads as TGTGCCATCAGTCGTCCAGGCGAAAAACTGTTTTTT.